This T cell receptor (beta chain) was observed in a study of blood T cell repertoires in COVID-19. Study summary: The study drew acute and convalescent COVID-19 samples from the United States, Italy and Spain. The analysed material was cDNA or gDNA that came from T cells, B-cell-depleted T cells, or PBMCs.

The CDR3 sequence is 12 residues long. Germline V lookup: CDR1 KGHDR, CDR2 SFDVKD. Trimming removed 8 bases from V and 6 bases from J, with 12 bases in between. In the authors' workflow: From reference gene primer amplification, estimates of nucleated cell counts were derived. This table comes from immunoSEQ multiplex PCR, and its TCRdb copy is limited to in-frame clones, with some not included. V and J calls and clone size are as listed in that table; D and trimming were resolved from the DNA. The repertoire holds about 150,000 clones, roughly 80% seen once, with 3.7% in the top ten. The genes are TRBV24-1 and TRBJ1-2; a weak D match, TRBD1 (5 bases). Sequenced material: peripheral blood. This TCR derives from a woman older than 75 with acute or convalescent COVID-19. In nucleotides, the CDR3 is TGTGCCACCACCAGGGAATATGATGGCTACACCTTC. Its protein is CATTREYDGYTF.